Listed below are T cell receptor beta chains from one sample, sequenced in a study of CD8 T cells in Susac syndrome. Each CDR3 protein gets one entry after TCRdb re-called the immunoSEQ multiplex PCR reads with MiXCR. The table has some 210,000 distinct CDR3 sequences, approximately 94% seen once; the top ten hold 0.15% to 0.2%. The source material was CD4+ T cells from PBMCs. The receptors shown here come from a human donor with Susac syndrome. CDR3s include the opening cysteine and the closing phenylalanine or tryptophan. Fields, in order: V gene, clone size, D gene, J gene, CDR3 protein, CDR3 DNA. D genes are given only for firm matches. The size field is filled for only some rows; it gives once, few, many or a size class.

>TRBV30|-|-|TRBJ2-5
CAWSVSAPAAETQYF
TGTGCCTGGAGTGTATCGGCCCCAGCGGCGGAGACCCAGTACTTC
>TRBV12-3/TRBV12-4|-|-|TRBJ2-6
CASSRYSGANVLTF
TGTGCCAGCAGTCGATACTCTGGGGCCAACGTCCTGACTTTC
>TRBV30|few|TRBD1|TRBJ2-1
CAWSVGQGNEQFF
TGTGCCTGGAGTGTGGGACAGGGCAATGAGCAGTTCTTC
>TRBV12-3/TRBV12-4|-|-|TRBJ2-4
CASSLLSPNRAKNIQYF
TGTGCCAGCAGTTTGCTATCCCCGAATAGGGCCAAAAACATTCAGTACTTC
>TRBV11-3|-|-|TRBJ2-3
CASSFDTRAQYF
TGTGCCAGCAGCTTTGACACGAGGGCGCAGTATTTT
>TRBV7-2|once|-|TRBJ2-7
CASSLATGPTYEQYF
TGTGCCAGCAGCTTAGCCACGGGGCCTACCTACGAGCAGTACTTC
>TRBV15|-|-|TRBJ2-7
CATSRNAAGAVYEQYF
TGTGCCACCAGCAGAAACGCGGCGGGGGCCGTCTACGAGCAGTACTTC
>TRBV7-2|-|TRBD1|TRBJ1-2
CASSPGGYYGYTF
TGTGCCAGCAGCCCAGGGGGGTACTATGGCTACACCTTC
>TRBV20-1|once|-|TRBJ2-5
CSASGPPQETQYF
TGCAGTGCTTCTGGACCACCCCAAGAGACCCAGTACTTC
>TRBV9|-|-|TRBJ1-2
CASSAQGGSTGVFGYTF
TGTGCCAGCAGCGCCCAAGGAGGGTCGACGGGGGTTTTTGGCTACACCTTC
>TRBV29-1|-|TRBD1|TRBJ2-2
CSVRDRGFTGELFF
TGCAGCGTTCGGGACAGGGGGTTCACCGGGGAGCTGTTTTTT
>TRBV20-1|-|-|TRBJ2-7
CSARALGGGRDEQYF
TGCAGTGCTAGAGCGTTGGGAGGGGGCAGAGACGAGCAGTACTTC
>TRBV25-1|-|-|TRBJ2-5
CASSGPGDWETQYF
TGTGCCAGCAGTGGTCCAGGGGATTGGGAGACCCAGTACTTC